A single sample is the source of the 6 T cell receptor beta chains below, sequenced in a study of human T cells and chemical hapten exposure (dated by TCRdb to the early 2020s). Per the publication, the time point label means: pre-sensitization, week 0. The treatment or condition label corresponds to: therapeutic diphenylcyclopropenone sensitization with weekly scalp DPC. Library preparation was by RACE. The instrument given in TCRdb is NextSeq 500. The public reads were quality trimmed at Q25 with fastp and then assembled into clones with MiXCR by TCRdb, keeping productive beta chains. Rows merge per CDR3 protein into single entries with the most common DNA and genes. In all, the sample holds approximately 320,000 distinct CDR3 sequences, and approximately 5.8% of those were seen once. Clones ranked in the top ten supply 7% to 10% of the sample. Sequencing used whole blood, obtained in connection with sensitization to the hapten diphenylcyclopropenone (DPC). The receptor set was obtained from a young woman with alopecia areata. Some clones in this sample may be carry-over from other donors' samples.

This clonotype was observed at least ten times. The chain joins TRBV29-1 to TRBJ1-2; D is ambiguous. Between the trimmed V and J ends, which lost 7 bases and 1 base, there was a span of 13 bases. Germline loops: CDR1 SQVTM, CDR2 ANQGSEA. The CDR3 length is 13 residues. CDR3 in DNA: TGCAGCGCCACAAAACAGCTTAACTATGGCTACACCTTC. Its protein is CSATKQLNYGYTF.

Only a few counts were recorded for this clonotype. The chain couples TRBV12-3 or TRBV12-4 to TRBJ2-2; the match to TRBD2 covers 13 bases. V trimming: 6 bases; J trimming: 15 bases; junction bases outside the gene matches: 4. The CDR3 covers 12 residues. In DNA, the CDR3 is TGTGCCAGCAGCTTGGGGACTAGCGGGGTGTTTTTT. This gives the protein CASSLGTSGVFF.

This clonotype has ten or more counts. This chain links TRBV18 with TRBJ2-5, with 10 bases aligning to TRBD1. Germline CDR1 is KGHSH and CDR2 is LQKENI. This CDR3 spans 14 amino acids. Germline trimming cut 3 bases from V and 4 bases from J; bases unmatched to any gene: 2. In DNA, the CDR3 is TGTGCCAGCTCACCCGGACAGGGGGTAGAGACCCAGTACTTC. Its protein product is CASSPGQGVETQYF.

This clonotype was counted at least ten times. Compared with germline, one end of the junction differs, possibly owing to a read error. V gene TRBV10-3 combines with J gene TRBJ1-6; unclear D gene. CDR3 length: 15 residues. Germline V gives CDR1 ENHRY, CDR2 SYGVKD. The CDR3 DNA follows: TGTGCCATCGGTGAGGTAGGGCAGGAGAATTCACCCCTCCACTTT. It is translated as CAIGEVGQENSPLHF.

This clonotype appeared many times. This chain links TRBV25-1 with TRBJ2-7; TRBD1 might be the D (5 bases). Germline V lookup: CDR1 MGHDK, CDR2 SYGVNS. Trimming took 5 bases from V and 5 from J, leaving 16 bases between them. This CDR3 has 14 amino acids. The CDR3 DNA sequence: TGTGCCAGCAGTCCCGGACACGTCATTGACGAGCAGTACTTC. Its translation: CASSPGHVIDEQYF.

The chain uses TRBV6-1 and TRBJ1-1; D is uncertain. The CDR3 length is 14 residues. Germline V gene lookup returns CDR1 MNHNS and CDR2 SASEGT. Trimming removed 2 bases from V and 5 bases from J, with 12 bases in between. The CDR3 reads CASSEYRAWTEAFF. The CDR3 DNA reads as TGTGCCAGCAGTGAATATCGGGCTTGGACTGAAGCTTTCTTT.